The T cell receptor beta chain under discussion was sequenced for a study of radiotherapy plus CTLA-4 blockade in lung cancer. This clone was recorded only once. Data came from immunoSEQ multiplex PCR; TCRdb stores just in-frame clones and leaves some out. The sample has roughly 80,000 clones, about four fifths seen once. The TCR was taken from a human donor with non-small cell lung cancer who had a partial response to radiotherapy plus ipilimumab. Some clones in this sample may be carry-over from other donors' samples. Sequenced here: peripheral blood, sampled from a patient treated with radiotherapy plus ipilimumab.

The CDR3 DNA reads TGTGCCAGCAGCCCAACGACAGGGTTGACCGGGGAGCTGTTTTTT. Amino acids: CASSPTTGLTGELFF. The gene calls are TRBV7-3 and TRBJ2-2, with 7 bases aligning to TRBD1. This CDR3 has 15 residues. The germline CDR1 and CDR2 sequences are SGHTA and FQGTGA. The ends lost 5 bases at V and 5 bases at J; junction bases unmatched: 8.